This is a list of T cell receptor beta chains from one sample in a study of tumor-infiltrating lymphocytes in primary liver carcinoma. A single record per CDR3 protein comes from TCRdb applying MiXCR to the multiplex PCR reads. This sample carries tens of thousands of distinct CDR3 sequences, around 80% of them seen once, and the ten largest clones take around two fifths. The material sequenced was tumor-adjacent normal liver tissue. These receptors came from a woman between 25 and 40 years old with primary liver carcinoma and hepatitis B virus infection. CDR3s include the opening cysteine and the closing phenylalanine or tryptophan. A D gene is named only where the DNA matches it firmly. A clone size is listed for some rows: how often the clone was seen (once, few, many), or a class if it is expanded.

d_gene: -
abundance: -
v_gene: TRBV6-2/TRBV6-3
j_gene: TRBJ2-6
CDR3aa: CATSYLGSGVNVLTF
CDR3nt: TGTGCCACCAGTTATCTCGGCTCTGGGGTCAACGTCCTGACTTTC

d_gene: -
abundance: medium-sized
v_gene: TRBV11-2
j_gene: TRBJ2-1
CDR3aa: CASSLEISLPGEQFF
CDR3nt: TGTGCCAGCAGCTTAGAGATAAGTCTCCCGGGGGAGCAGTTCTTC

d_gene: -
abundance: -
v_gene: TRBV11-2
j_gene: TRBJ2-5
CDR3aa: CASSLGDRDQRTQYF
CDR3nt: TGTGCCAGCAGCTTAGGGGATCGGGATCAAAGGACCCAGTACTTC

d_gene: TRBD1
abundance: -
v_gene: TRBV29-1
j_gene: TRBJ2-4
CDR3aa: CSVPQPDRGNIQYF
CDR3nt: TGCAGCGTCCCCCAGCCCGACAGGGGGAACATTCAGTATTTC

d_gene: TRBD2
abundance: -
v_gene: TRBV12-5
j_gene: TRBJ2-5
CDR3aa: CAIGLPTAGVGQDTQYF
CDR3nt: TGTGCTATTGGTTTGCCGACAGCGGGAGTCGGGCAAGATACCCAGTACTTC

d_gene: -
abundance: -
v_gene: TRBV4-1
j_gene: TRBJ1-1
CDR3aa: CASSQERVGLREAFF
CDR3nt: TGCGCCAGCAGCCAAGAGCGGGTGGGCTTGCGCGAAGCTTTCTTT

d_gene: -
abundance: -
v_gene: TRBV20-1
j_gene: TRBJ1-2
CDR3aa: CSARPRGVYGYTF
CDR3nt: TGCAGTGCTAGACCCCGGGGTGTATATGGCTACACCTTC

d_gene: TRBD2
abundance: -
v_gene: TRBV13
j_gene: TRBJ2-4
CDR3aa: CASSSAGTNRGSDDIQYF
CDR3nt: TGTGCCAGCAGTTCCGCGGGGACTAACAGAGGGTCGGATGACATTCAGTACTTC

d_gene: -
abundance: -
v_gene: TRBV6-2/TRBV6-3
j_gene: TRBJ2-1
CDR3aa: CASSRGRASNEQFF
CDR3nt: TGTGCAAGCAGCCGCGGTCGTGCGAGCAATGAGCAGTTCTTC

d_gene: -
abundance: -
v_gene: TRBV29-1
j_gene: TRBJ1-5
CDR3aa: CSAGGSPDGPQHF
CDR3nt: TGCAGCGCGGGGGGGAGTCCAGACGGTCCCCAGCATTTT

d_gene: -
abundance: -
v_gene: TRBV6-5
j_gene: TRBJ1-6
CDR3aa: CANSKQSAIYNSPPHF
CDR3nt: TGTGCTAACAGTAAACAGTCTGCCATATATAATTCACCCCCCCACTTT

d_gene: -
abundance: -
v_gene: TRBV29-1
j_gene: TRBJ2-7
CDR3aa: CNVAETAYEQYF
CDR3nt: TGCAACGTTGCCGAGACCGCCTACGAGCAGTACTTC

d_gene: -
abundance: once
v_gene: TRBV6-5
j_gene: TRBJ1-5
CDR3aa: CASRYSLSNQPQHF
CDR3nt: TGTGCCAGCAGATATAGTCTTAGCAATCAGCCCCAGCATTTT

d_gene: -
abundance: once
v_gene: TRBV6-2/TRBV6-3
j_gene: TRBJ2-2
CDR3aa: CANSRGDWSTGELLF
CDR3nt: TGTGCTAACAGTCGGGGCGATTGGAGCACCGGGGAACTGTTATTT

d_gene: -
abundance: -
v_gene: TRBV12-3/TRBV12-4
j_gene: TRBJ2-1
CDR3aa: CASSPGPFYSEQFF
CDR3nt: TGTGCCAGCAGCCCCGGGCCATTCTACAGTGAGCAGTTCTTC

d_gene: -
abundance: many
v_gene: TRBV29-1
j_gene: TRBJ2-3
CDR3aa: CSVTPSTDTQYF
CDR3nt: TGCAGCGTCACGCCGAGCACAGATACGCAGTATTTT

d_gene: TRBD2
abundance: many
v_gene: TRBV29-1
j_gene: TRBJ2-4
CDR3aa: CSVVLAGGIGIQYF
CDR3nt: TGCAGCGTTGTCCTAGCGGGAGGCATCGGCATTCAGTACTTC

d_gene: -
abundance: -
v_gene: TRBV4-1
j_gene: TRBJ1-1
CDR3aa: CARSSPHTVGVEAFF
CDR3nt: TGCGCCAGGAGCTCCCCCCACACAGTCGGGGTAGAAGCTTTCTTT

d_gene: -
abundance: medium-sized
v_gene: TRBV7-4
j_gene: TRBJ2-7
CDR3aa: CASRRDSSPIHEQYF
CDR3nt: TGTGCCAGCAGACGGGACTCTAGTCCCATTCACGAGCAGTACTTC

d_gene: -
abundance: -
v_gene: TRBV19
j_gene: TRBJ1-2
CDR3aa: CASTPDRYYGYTF
CDR3nt: TGTGCCAGTACCCCGGACAGATACTATGGCTACACCTTC

d_gene: -
abundance: -
v_gene: TRBV11-2
j_gene: TRBJ2-5
CDR3aa: CTNSFLTTAAETQYF
CDR3nt: TGTACAAACAGCTTTTTGACGACAGCCGCTGAGACCCAGTACTTC

d_gene: -
abundance: many
v_gene: TRBV6-2/TRBV6-3
j_gene: TRBJ2-5
CDR3aa: CASRLVLQETQYF
CDR3nt: TGTGCCAGCCGGTTAGTCCTGCAGGAGACCCAGTACTTC

d_gene: TRBD1
abundance: -
v_gene: TRBV12-3/TRBV12-4
j_gene: TRBJ1-2
CDR3aa: CASSLNRGHAYTF
CDR3nt: TGTGCCAGCAGTCTCAACAGGGGGCATGCCTACACTTTC

d_gene: -
abundance: -
v_gene: TRBV11-2
j_gene: TRBJ2-7
CDR3aa: CTSSLDRTGRYEQYF
CDR3nt: TGTACAAGCAGCTTAGACAGGACGGGGCGCTACGAGCAGTACTTC

d_gene: -
abundance: -
v_gene: TRBV7-8
j_gene: TRBJ1-5
CDR3aa: CASCLTGGKYQPQHF
CDR3nt: TGTGCCAGCTGCTTAACGGGAGGAAAGTATCAGCCCCAGCATTTT

d_gene: -
abundance: -
v_gene: TRBV4-3
j_gene: TRBJ2-3
CDR3aa: CANSQSGWLGDHDDTQYF
CDR3nt: TGCGCCAACAGCCAGTCGGGCTGGCTGGGTGATCACGATGATACGCAGTATTTT

d_gene: -
abundance: medium-sized
v_gene: TRBV11-2
j_gene: TRBJ2-7
CDR3aa: CASSRDTFSYEQYF
CDR3nt: TGTGCCAGCAGCCGGGACACCTTCTCCTACGAGCAGTACTTC

d_gene: -
abundance: -
v_gene: TRBV11-2
j_gene: TRBJ2-7
CDR3aa: CDSSPYTVIGASYEQYF
CDR3nt: TGTGACAGCAGCCCCTACACCGTGATAGGGGCCTCCTACGAGCAGTACTTC

d_gene: -
abundance: -
v_gene: TRBV11-1
j_gene: TRBJ1-2
CDR3aa: CVSRPSTGTSYEYTF
CDR3nt: TGTGTCAGCAGACCTTCGACCGGGACGTCCTATGAATACACCTTC

d_gene: -
abundance: -
v_gene: TRBV6-1
j_gene: TRBJ2-7
CDR3aa: CASSDSHSESDQYF
CDR3nt: TGTGCCAGCAGTGATTCACATTCTGAATCCGACCAGTACTTC

d_gene: -
abundance: -
v_gene: TRBV12-3/TRBV12-4
j_gene: TRBJ1-5
CDR3aa: CASGGRRNNQPQHF
CDR3nt: TGCGCCAGCGGTGGAAGACGGAACAATCAGCCCCAGCATTTT

d_gene: -
abundance: -
v_gene: TRBV11-2
j_gene: TRBJ2-7
CDR3aa: CTSSLDHVRTYEQYF
CDR3nt: TGTACCAGCAGCTTAGATCATGTCAGGACATACGAGCAGTACTTC

d_gene: -
abundance: many
v_gene: TRBV29-1
j_gene: TRBJ1-4
CDR3aa: CSVLGRENEKLFF
CDR3nt: TGCAGCGTCCTAGGCCGAGAAAATGAAAAACTGTTTTTT

d_gene: -
abundance: -
v_gene: TRBV11-2
j_gene: TRBJ2-1
CDR3aa: CASSTSLAGRYNEEFF
CDR3nt: TGTGCCAGCAGCACCTCTCTAGCTGGAAGATACAATGAGGAGTTCTTC

d_gene: TRBD2
abundance: -
v_gene: TRBV11-2
j_gene: TRBJ2-1
CDR3aa: CDSSPGRAGDRYEHFF
CDR3nt: TGTGACAGCAGCCCAGGACGAGCGGGAGATCGTTATGAGCACTTCTTC

d_gene: TRBD2
abundance: -
v_gene: TRBV7-8
j_gene: TRBJ2-3
CDR3aa: CASSFVVGGRTYTQYF
CDR3nt: TGTGCTAGCAGCTTTGTAGTGGGAGGGAGGACATATACGCAGTATTTT

d_gene: -
abundance: few
v_gene: TRBV7-3
j_gene: TRBJ2-2
CDR3aa: CASNSDTGELFF
CDR3nt: TGTGCCAGCAACTCTGACACCGGGGAGCTGTTTTTT

d_gene: -
abundance: -
v_gene: TRBV7-8
j_gene: TRBJ2-7
CDR3aa: CASSRNTAYEQYF
CDR3nt: TGTGCCAGCAGTCGGAACACGGCCTACGAGCAGTACTTC

d_gene: -
abundance: once
v_gene: TRBV7-9
j_gene: TRBJ2-2
CDR3aa: CAKTMGTNTGELFF
CDR3nt: TGTGCCAAAACAATGGGAACAAACACCGGGGAGCTGTTTTTT

d_gene: TRBD1
abundance: medium-sized
v_gene: TRBV11-2
j_gene: TRBJ2-5
CDR3aa: CASSFRVGTGEETQYF
CDR3nt: TGTGCCAGCAGCTTCCGGGTGGGGACAGGGGAAGAGACCCAGTACTTC

d_gene: -
abundance: -
v_gene: TRBV11-1
j_gene: TRBJ2-7
CDR3aa: CASSLGMASYEQYF
CDR3nt: TGTGCCAGCAGCTTAGGGATGGCCTCCTACGAGCAATACTTC

d_gene: -
abundance: -
v_gene: TRBV20-1
j_gene: TRBJ1-5
CDR3aa: CSARGPDSADYSIQPQHF
CDR3nt: TGCAGTGCTAGAGGTCCGGACAGCGCCGACTATAGCATTCAGCCCCAGCATTTT

d_gene: TRBD2
abundance: once
v_gene: TRBV11-2
j_gene: TRBJ2-1
CDR3aa: CASSLPSGLSPSYNEQFF
CDR3nt: TGTGCCAGCAGCTTACCTAGCGGCCTCTCGCCCTCCTACAATGAGCAGTTCTTC

d_gene: TRBD2
abundance: -
v_gene: TRBV4-2
j_gene: TRBJ2-5
CDR3aa: CASSQEYWLAGAVEIQYF
CDR3nt: TGTGCCAGCAGCCAAGAATATTGGCTAGCGGGAGCGGTGGAGATCCAATACTTC

d_gene: TRBD1
abundance: -
v_gene: TRBV12-3/TRBV12-4
j_gene: TRBJ2-5
CDR3aa: CASSHRTGGRKTQYF
CDR3nt: TGTGCCAGCAGTCACCGAACAGGGGGCAGGAAGACCCAGTACTTC

d_gene: -
abundance: once
v_gene: TRBV11-2
j_gene: TRBJ2-7
CDR3aa: CASTSGLEFYEQYF
CDR3nt: TGTGCCAGCACCTCCGGACTGGAATTCTACGAGCAGTACTTC

d_gene: -
abundance: -
v_gene: TRBV5-6
j_gene: TRBJ2-6
CDR3aa: CASSRDGSFSRAHVLTF
CDR3nt: TGTGCCAGCAGCCGGGACGGCAGCTTCTCTAGGGCCCACGTCCTGACTTTC

d_gene: -
abundance: -
v_gene: TRBV11-2
j_gene: TRBJ2-2
CDR3aa: CASSAEHGELFF
CDR3nt: TGTGCCAGCAGTGCAGAGCACGGGGAGCTGTTCTTT

d_gene: TRBD1
abundance: -
v_gene: TRBV29-1
j_gene: TRBJ2-7
CDR3aa: CGVGQESLRHEQYF
CDR3nt: TGCGGCGTTGGACAGGAGTCTCTCCGTCACGAGCAGTACTTC

d_gene: TRBD1
abundance: once
v_gene: TRBV5-6
j_gene: TRBJ2-6
CDR3aa: CASSRDSSFSGANVPTF
CDR3nt: TGTGCCAGCAGCCGGGACAGCAGTTTCTCTGGGGCCAACGTCCCGACATTC

d_gene: TRBD2
abundance: once
v_gene: TRBV7-9
j_gene: TRBJ2-7
CDR3aa: CAISSGGLSYERYF
CDR3nt: TGTGCCATTAGCTCGGGAGGCCTCTCCTACGAGCGGTACTTC

d_gene: TRBD2
abundance: -
v_gene: TRBV11-1
j_gene: TRBJ2-2
CDR3aa: CASSRVIAGVYGELFF
CDR3nt: TGTGCCAGTAGCAGGGTTATAGCGGGAGTGTACGGGGAGCTGTTTTTT

d_gene: -
abundance: -
v_gene: TRBV5-8
j_gene: TRBJ2-6
CDR3aa: CASTMTDFSRANVLAF
CDR3nt: TGTGCCAGCACCATGACGGACTTCTCTCGGGCCAACGTCCTGGCTTTC

d_gene: TRBD1
abundance: once
v_gene: TRBV20-1
j_gene: TRBJ1-5
CDR3aa: CSAERTGEQPQHF
CDR3nt: TGCAGTGCAGAACGGACAGGGGAACAGCCCCAGCATTTT